This T cell receptor beta chain stems from a study of cytomegalovirus exposure and HLA in healthy donors. The PCR was carried out with 60 Vbeta primers and 13 Jbeta primers. Repertoires were generated with immunoSEQ multiplex PCR, while TCRdb's copy carries only in-frame clones and drops some. The table records tens of thousands of clones, 73% of them present only once. The material sequenced was PBMCs. The TCR originated in a man aged 50 to 60 in good health and CMV-seronegative.

CDR3 sequence (DNA): TGTGCCAGCAGCTTGGATGCAGGCGGGGGGGCCCAGTACTTC. Protein: CASSLDAGGGAQYF. The J gene is TRBJ2-5, the V gene TRBV5-6; 9 positions agree with TRBD2. Per the germline V gene, CDR1 is SGHDT and CDR2 is YYEEEE. This CDR3 spans 14 amino acids. After removal of 0 bases from V and 9 bases from J, the junction contained 6 bases not matched to a gene.